The 5 T cell receptor beta chains presented below share a single source sample, sequenced in a study of CD8 T cells in Susac syndrome. RNA, at about 0.45 to 1 ug, was reverse transcribed with random hexamers. One entry per CDR3 protein, called by TCRdb with MiXCR from the immunoSEQ multiplex PCR reads. Of 70,000 to 100,000 distinct CDR3 sequences in the sample, roughly 91% were seen once. The sequenced sample was CD8+ T cells from PBMCs. Receptor source: a human donor in good health.

The chain carries TRBV3-1 and TRBJ2-1; D not resolved. This CDR3 comprises 15 residues. The V end was cut by 1 base, the J end by 0 bases, with 7 bases between. Germline V CDR1 and CDR2: LGHDT, YNNKEL (reference sequence). The CDR3 bases are TGTGCCAGCAGCCAAGGGGTTGCCTCCTACAATGAGCAGTTCTTC. It specifies CASSQGVASYNEQFF.

The chain joins TRBV5-1 to TRBJ2-7; 12 bases align to TRBD2. Germline values: CDR1 SGHRS, CDR2 YFSETQ. The CDR3 loop spans 15 amino acids. With V trimmed by 4 bases and J by 3 bases, 5 bases remained unmatched. CDR3 region: CASSRTSGGLYEQYF. The CDR3, as DNA: TGCGCCAGCAGCCGAACTAGCGGGGGGCTCTACGAGCAGTACTTC.

The CDR3 sequence is CASKSLGGTNQPQHF. DNA of the CDR3: TGTGCCAGCAAGAGTCTAGGGGGCACCAATCAGCCCCAGCATTTT. The rearrangement joins TRBV2 to TRBJ1-5; 7 nucleotides agree with TRBD1. CDR1 and CDR2 from the germline V gene are SNHLY and FYNNEI. Trimming removed 7 bases from V and 3 bases from J; junction bases left unmatched: 9. This CDR3 comprises 15 residues.

The chain combines TRBV20-1 with TRBJ2-5; D possibly uses TRBD1 or TRBD2 (5 bases each). CDR1 is DFQATT and CDR2 is SNEGSKA in the germline V gene (reference sequence). CDR3 size: 15 residues. V was clipped by 5 bases and J by 3 bases, with 19 bases between them. The CDR3 region has the DNA TGCAGTGCTCAACATTCCCAGGGAGATGAAGAGACCCAGTACTTC. It translates to CSAQHSQGDEETQYF.

This chain joins TRBV7-9 and TRBJ2-4; TRBD2 agrees at 11 bases. In germline, CDR1 is SEHNR, CDR2 FQNEAQ (reference sequence). Trimming cost V 5 bases and J 1 base; bases outside gene matches: 4. The CDR3 is 16 amino acids. DNA for the CDR3: TGTGCCAGCAGCGGGGCTAGCGGGGGGGCCAAAAACATTCAGTACTTC. Its protein is CASSGASGGAKNIQYF.